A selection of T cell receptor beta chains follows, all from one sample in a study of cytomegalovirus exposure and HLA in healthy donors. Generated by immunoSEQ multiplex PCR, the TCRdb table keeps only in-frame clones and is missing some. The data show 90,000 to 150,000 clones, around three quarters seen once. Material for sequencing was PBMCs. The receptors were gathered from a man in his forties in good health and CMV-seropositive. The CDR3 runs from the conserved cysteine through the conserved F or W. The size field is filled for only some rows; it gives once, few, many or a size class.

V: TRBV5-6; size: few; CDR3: CASSRGQGDEQFF
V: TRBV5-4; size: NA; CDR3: CASSGEGLRPTEQFF
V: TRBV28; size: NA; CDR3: CASSLPGQGSYEQYF
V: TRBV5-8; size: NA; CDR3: CASRGRGRPTDTQYF
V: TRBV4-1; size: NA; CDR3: CASSPTSTGPSSYNEQFF
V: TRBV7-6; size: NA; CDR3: CASSLDGNLEKLFF
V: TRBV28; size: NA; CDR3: CASSRTGGNEQFF
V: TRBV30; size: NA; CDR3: CAWSVRGGSYEQYF
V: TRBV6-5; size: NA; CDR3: CASSEAPGDTQYF
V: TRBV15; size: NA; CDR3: CATSRGQGVLEAFF
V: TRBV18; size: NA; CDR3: CASSRDRTSRAQHF
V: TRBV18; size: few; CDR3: CASSRTDGETQYF
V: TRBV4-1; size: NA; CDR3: CASSLLYLAGTSTDTQYF
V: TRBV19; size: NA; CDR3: CASSRGNRGNTEAFF
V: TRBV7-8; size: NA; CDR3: CASSTGVGNEQFF
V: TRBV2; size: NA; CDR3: CASAPYNEQFF
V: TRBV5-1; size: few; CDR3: CASSSGLGDEKLFF
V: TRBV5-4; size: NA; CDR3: CASSVDRGGYEQYF
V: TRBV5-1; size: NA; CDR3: CASSLDRGGRNNEQFF
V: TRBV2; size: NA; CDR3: CASSSSGGAINEQFF
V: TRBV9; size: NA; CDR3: CASSVVGGPGGISEAFF
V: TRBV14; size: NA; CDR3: CASSQVGGLDEQHF
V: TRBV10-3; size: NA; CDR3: CAASAATEAFF
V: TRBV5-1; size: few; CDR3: CASSFRDRNSPLHF
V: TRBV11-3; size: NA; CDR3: CASSESGGSTDTQYF
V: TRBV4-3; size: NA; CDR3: CASSQDEAYEQYF
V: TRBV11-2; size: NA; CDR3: CASSFGQSYEQYF
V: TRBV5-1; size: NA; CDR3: CASSPGQGPGGTEAFF
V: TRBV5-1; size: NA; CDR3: CASSLSGTSGNEQFF
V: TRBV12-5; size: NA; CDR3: CASGLVIGQQETQYF
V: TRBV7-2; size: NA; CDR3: CASSSMGGVVIQYF
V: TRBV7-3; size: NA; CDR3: CASSFTSTGELFF
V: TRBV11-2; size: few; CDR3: CASRHREGAYEQYF
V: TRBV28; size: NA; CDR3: CASSLRPPPGDEQYF
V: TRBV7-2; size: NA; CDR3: CASTGEGLAGSIETQYF
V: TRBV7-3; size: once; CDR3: CASSLSGGSSYEQYF
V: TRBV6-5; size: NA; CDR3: CASSYETENTEAFF